The next 28 T cell receptor beta chains were all read from a single sample in a study of cytomegalovirus exposure and HLA in healthy donors. Primers for the PCR totalled 60 Vbeta and 13 Jbeta. Only in-frame clones appear in the TCRdb table, and some are missing; sequencing was by immunoSEQ multiplex PCR. The sample lists roughly 86,000 clones, 75% to 80% occurring once. The material sequenced was PBMCs. These receptor sequences come from a female donor in good health and CMV-seronegative.

CDR3 protein: CASSLSRTGELFF. CDR3 DNA sequence: TGTGCCAGCAGCTTAAGCCGTACCGGGGAGCTGTTTTTT. The rearrangement joins TRBV7-6 to TRBJ2-2; no clear D. This CDR3 region has 13 residues. V lost 2 bases to trimming and J lost 5 bases, with 6 bases between them. The germline V gene encodes CDR1 SGHVS and CDR2 FNYEAQ.

The chain recombines TRBV5-6 with TRBJ1-2; perhaps TRBD1 as D (6 bases). The V end lost 4 bases, the J end lost 8 bases, and 12 bases lay between the germline ends. CDR3 length equals 12 residues. CDR1 and CDR2 from the germline V gene are SGHDT and YYEEEE. The CDR3 protein is CASSVGTQGYTF. The CDR3 bases are TGTGCCAGCAGCGTCGGGACACAAGGCTACACCTTC.

The chain uses TRBV10-3 and TRBJ2-5; D might be TRBD1 (6 bases). The germline V and J ends were trimmed by 6 bases and 2 bases, with 13 bases remaining between them. CDR3 length equals 14 residues. In germline, CDR1 is ENHRY, CDR2 SYGVKD. The CDR3 loop reads CAISGAQGQETQYF. CDR3 coding DNA: TGTGCCATCAGCGGGGCGCAGGGGCAAGAGACCCAGTACTTC.

The rearrangement uses TRBV30 and TRBJ1-4, with 10 bases that match TRBD1. V was pared by 0 bases and J by 5 bases, with 3 bases of the junction left unmatched. Germline CDR1 is GTSNPN and CDR2 is SVGIG (reference sequence). The CDR3 covers 15 residues. The CDR3 region is CAWSVTGQGNEKLFF. As DNA, the CDR3 is TGTGCCTGGAGTGTAACGGGACAGGGGAATGAAAAACTGTTTTTT. Full variable domain (missing parts from reference TRBV30 and TRBJ1-4): SQTIHQWPATLVQPVGSPLSLECTVEGTSNPNLYWYRQAAGRGLQLLFYSVGIGQISSEVPQNLSASRPQDRQFILSSKKLLLSDSGFYLCAWSVTGQGNEKLFFGSGTQLSVL.

The V and J genes are TRBV6-1 and TRBJ2-5, with 11 positions matching TRBD1. Trimming took 4 bases from V and 5 from J; bases not matched to a gene: 9. This CDR3 has 16 amino acids. The germline gives CDR1 MNHNS, CDR2 SASEGT. The DNA for the CDR3 is TGTGCCAGCAGTGTCCGTAGGACAGGGGGCCAGGAGACCCAGTACTTC. Translating it yields CASSVRRTGGQETQYF.

The chain joins TRBV4-3 to TRBJ2-7; 13 bases map to TRBD2. Germline V gives CDR1 LGHNA, CDR2 YSLEER. V lost 2 bases, J lost 7 bases, and 5 bases stayed unmatched. This CDR3 has 15 amino acids. DNA for the CDR3: TGCGCCAGCAGCCAAAGGACTAGCGGGGGAGAGGAGCAGTACTTC. Its protein product is CASSQRTSGGEEQYF.

The chain recombines TRBV29-1 with TRBJ2-7; D might be TRBD2 (6 bases). Trimming took 2 bases from V and 2 from J, leaving 10 bases between them. This CDR3 is built from 13 residues. CDR1 is SQVTM, CDR2 ANQGSEA, per germline. The CDR3 loop reads CSVELGRPYEQYF. CDR3 nucleotides: TGCAGCGTTGAACTTGGGAGGCCCTACGAGCAGTACTTC.

The rearrangement joins TRBV19 to TRBJ2-7; 7 bases fit TRBD1. This CDR3 comprises 16 residues. In germline, CDR1 is LNHDA, CDR2 SQIVND (reference sequence). V was clipped by 5 bases and J by 0 bases; unmatched bases: 10. The CDR3, as DNA: TGTGCCAGTAGTTCCGGGACAGCTCTCCGCTCCTACGAGCAGTACTTC. Translating gives CASSSGTALRSYEQYF.

Remarks on this clone: This CDR3 is also generated by other DNA sequences in the sample. The chain employs TRBV28 and TRBJ1-5, with 10 bases matching TRBD1. V was clipped by 3 bases and J by 4 bases; unmatched bases: 0. The CDR3 is 14 amino acids. Germline assignment: CDR1 MDHEN and CDR2 SYDVKM. CDR3 sequence (DNA): TGTGCCAGCAGTTTGGGACAGGGGAATCAGCCCCAGCATTTT. Protein: CASSLGQGNQPQHF. Supplemented by reference TRBV28 and TRBJ1-5, the full variable domain reads DVKVTQSSRYLVKRTGEKVFLECVQDMDHENMFWYRQDPGLGLRLIYFSYDVKMKEKGDIPEGYSVSREKKERFSLILESASTNQTSMYLCASSLGQGNQPQHFGDGTRLSIL.

This clone occurred once. The rearrangement uses TRBV5-6 and TRBJ2-2; D gene ambiguous. Germline V CDR1 and CDR2: SGHDT, YYEEEE. The length of the CDR3 is 11 residues. The V end lost 4 bases, the J end lost 9 bases, and 7 bases lay between the germline ends. CDR3 nucleotides: TGTGCCAGCAGCCGAGAGCGGGAGCTGTTTTTT. The encoded protein is CASSRERELFF.

This sequence joins TRBV18 and TRBJ2-5, with unresolved D. Germline-derived CDR1 and CDR2 are KGHSH and LQKENI. Deletions cut 2 bases from V and 5 bases from J, with 6 bases between. The CDR3 is made up of 12 amino acids. The CDR3 sequence is CASSPSRETQYF. Written as DNA, the CDR3 is TGTGCCAGCTCACCAAGCCGGGAGACCCAGTACTTC.

As for this clone: The CDR3 end shows no conserved phenylalanine or tryptophan, and so a read error is likely. J is TRBJ2-7 and V is TRBV4-2, with TRBD1 matching 10 bases. V lost 0 bases, J lost 0 bases, and 5 bases stayed unmatched. The CDR3 contains 17 residues. Germline V gives CDR1 LGHNA, CDR2 YNFKEQ. For the CDR3, the DNA is TGTGCCAGCAGCCAAGACCCGACAGGGGGCGGCTCCTACGAGCAGTACCTC. Translated, it gives CASSQDPTGGGSYEQYL.

The chain combines TRBV15 with TRBJ1-1; a weak D match, TRBD1 (6 bases). Germline values: CDR1 LNHNV, CDR2 YYDKDF (reference sequence). The CDR3 spans 16 residues. Trimming stripped 2 bases from V and 1 base from J, with 14 bases between. CDR3 region: CATSRSPGHQNTEAFF. For the CDR3, the DNA is TGTGCCACCAGCAGATCCCCGGGACACCAGAACACTGAAGCTTTCTTT.

The rearrangement joins TRBV25-1 to TRBJ2-7, with TRBD1 matching over 7 bases. The V and J ends lost 7 bases and 2 bases, in that order; junction bases with no gene match: 2. From germline, CDR1 is MGHDK and CDR2 SYGVNS. This CDR3 has 12 amino acids. CDR3 in DNA: TGTGCCAGCACACAGGGGACCTACGAGCAGTACTTC. Protein sequence: CASTQGTYEQYF.

The chain has TRBV14 and TRBJ1-4; 7 positions agree with TRBD1. Germline CDR1 is SGHDN and CDR2 is FVKESK. Trimming took 4 bases from V and 12 from J; bases not matched to a gene: 5. The CDR3 has 12 amino acids. The CDR3 here is CASSPGGIQLFF. In nucleotides, the CDR3 is TGTGCCAGCAGCCCAGGGGGAATCCAACTGTTTTTT.

In its sample, this clone was seen once. The rearrangement links TRBV6-6 to TRBJ1-1, with D maybe TRBD1 (5 bases). The CDR3 is 12 amino acids. From germline, CDR1 is MNHNY and CDR2 SVGAGI (reference sequence). The V end lost 0 bases, the J end lost 10 bases, and 9 bases lay between the germline ends. Written as DNA, the CDR3 is TGTGCCAGCAGTTACTCGACAGTCGGAGCTTTCTTT. It is translated as CASSYSTVGAFF.

This sequence joins TRBV6-5 and TRBJ2-3, with D possibly being TRBD2 (6 bases). Germline CDR1 MNHEY, CDR2 SVGAGI. V dropped 0 bases and J dropped 2 bases, with 12 bases sitting between them. This CDR3 region has 16 residues. In DNA form, the CDR3 reads TGTGCCAGCAGTTACTCCCCGGGGGTCCCCACAGATACGCAGTATTTT. Its translation: CASSYSPGVPTDTQYF.

The chain combines TRBV4-1 with TRBJ2-7; TRBD2 matches at 10 bases. CDR3 length equals 16 residues. V was pared by 4 bases and J by 5 bases, with 11 bases of the junction left unmatched. Germline V gives CDR1 MGHRA, CDR2 YSYEKL. CDR3 amino acids: CASSREKPGTSDEQYF. The CDR3 bases are TGCGCCAGCAGCCGAGAAAAGCCCGGGACTAGCGACGAGCAGTACTTC.

J is TRBJ1-1 and V is TRBV7-2; D unresolved. The germline V gene encodes CDR1 SGHTA and CDR2 FQGNSA. The ends were cut back, 1 base at V and 0 bases at J, with 6 bases in the middle. CDR3 length: 14 amino acids. The CDR3 sequence: CASSLGQVNTEAFF. Here the CDR3 DNA reads TGTGCCAGCAGCTTAGGGCAGGTGAACACTGAAGCTTTCTTT.

The J gene is TRBJ1-1, the V gene TRBV2; maybe TRBD1 (5 bases). CDR3 size: 15 residues. Trimming shortened V by 4 bases and J by 5 bases, and 17 bases separated the two germline ends. Per the germline V gene, CDR1 is SNHLY and CDR2 is FYNNEI. In DNA form, the CDR3 reads TGTGCCAGCAGTGGGGGTGGGGGAGGGTGGACTGAAGCTTTCTTT. Translation: CASSGGGGGWTEAFF.

This clone was seen a handful of times. The chain employs TRBV28 and TRBJ1-5; 9 bases are a match to TRBD1. The CDR3 contains 16 residues. CDR1 is MDHEN, CDR2 SYDVKM, per germline. With 8 bases clipped from V and 6 bases from J, the junction kept 14 bases outside the gene matches. CDR3 in amino acids: CASGKGGQGGGQPQHF. The DNA of the CDR3 is TGTGCCAGCGGAAAGGGGGGACAGGGAGGGGGTCAGCCCCAGCATTTT. Filled out from reference TRBV28 and TRBJ1-5, the complete variable domain reads DVKVTQSSRYLVKRTGEKVFLECVQDMDHENMFWYRQDPGLGLRLIYFSYDVKMKEKGDIPEGYSVSREKKERFSLILESASTNQTSMYLCASGKGGQGGGQPQHFGDGTRLSIL.

This clone occurred a few times. V usage is TRBV28 and J usage is TRBJ2-1; TRBD2 agrees at 7 bases. Trimming cost V 5 bases and J 5 bases; bases outside gene matches: 9. Germline CDR1 and CDR2: MDHEN and SYDVKM. The CDR3 extends over 15 amino acids. The CDR3 spells CASSREEVRDNEQFF. CDR3 DNA sequence: TGTGCCAGCAGTCGGGAGGAAGTCAGAGACAATGAGCAGTTCTTC.

The chain uses TRBV20-1 and TRBJ2-2; no definite D call. V was trimmed by 3 bases and J by 7 bases, leaving 3 bases between them. The V gene's germline CDR1 is DFQATT and CDR2 SNEGSKA (reference sequence). CDR3 length: 10 amino acids. Here the CDR3 reads CSASHGELFF. The CDR3 DNA sequence: TGCAGTGCTAGTCACGGGGAGCTGTTTTTT.

The V gene is TRBV21-1, the J gene TRBJ2-5; the table's D call TRBD1 went unverified against the DNA. TRBV21-1 is reported as a pseudogene. The CDR3 has 13 amino acids. In DNA form, the CDR3 reads TGTGCCAGCAGCAAAGAGGACACGGGGACCCAGTACTTC. Encoded protein: CASSKEDTGTQYF.

The J gene is TRBJ2-3, the V gene TRBV7-6, with 8 bases aligning to TRBD2. CDR1 SGHVS and CDR2 FNYEAQ come from the germline V gene. With 1 base clipped from V and 0 bases from J, the junction kept 3 bases outside the gene matches. CDR3 size: 16 residues. As DNA, the CDR3 is TGTGCCAGCAGCTTAGAAGCGGGGGCTAGCACAGATACGCAGTATTTT. It yields the protein CASSLEAGASTDTQYF.

This clone was observed a few times. The chain carries TRBV2 and TRBJ1-5; D unclear. This CDR3 comprises 12 residues. CDR1 is SNHLY and CDR2 is FYNNEI in the germline V gene. Trimming took off 4 bases at V and 3 bases at J, with 4 bases between the two ends. The DNA of the CDR3 is TGTGCCAGCAGTGGAGACAATCAGCCCCAGCATTTT. Residues: CASSGDNQPQHF.

The chain links TRBV6-6 to TRBJ2-2; TRBD1 might be the D (6 bases). The CDR3 sequence is 13 residues long. Trimming cost V 6 bases and J 5 bases, with 10 bases left between them. Germline loops: CDR1 MNHNY, CDR2 SVGAGI (reference sequence). The CDR3 DNA follows: TGTGCCAGCAGAGGGACACAAACCGGGGAGCTGTTTTTT. Protein product: CASRGTQTGELFF.

This chain uses TRBV5-1 with TRBJ2-7; D is possibly TRBD1 (7 bases). Between the trimmed V and J ends, which lost 2 bases and 6 bases, there was a span of 21 bases. Germline CDR1 and CDR2: SGHRS and YFSETQ. CDR3 length equals 16 residues. For the CDR3, the DNA is TGCGCCAGCAGCTTAGGTCAGGGGGGCCTCGCGTTCGAGCAGTACTTC. It encodes CASSLGQGGLAFEQYF.